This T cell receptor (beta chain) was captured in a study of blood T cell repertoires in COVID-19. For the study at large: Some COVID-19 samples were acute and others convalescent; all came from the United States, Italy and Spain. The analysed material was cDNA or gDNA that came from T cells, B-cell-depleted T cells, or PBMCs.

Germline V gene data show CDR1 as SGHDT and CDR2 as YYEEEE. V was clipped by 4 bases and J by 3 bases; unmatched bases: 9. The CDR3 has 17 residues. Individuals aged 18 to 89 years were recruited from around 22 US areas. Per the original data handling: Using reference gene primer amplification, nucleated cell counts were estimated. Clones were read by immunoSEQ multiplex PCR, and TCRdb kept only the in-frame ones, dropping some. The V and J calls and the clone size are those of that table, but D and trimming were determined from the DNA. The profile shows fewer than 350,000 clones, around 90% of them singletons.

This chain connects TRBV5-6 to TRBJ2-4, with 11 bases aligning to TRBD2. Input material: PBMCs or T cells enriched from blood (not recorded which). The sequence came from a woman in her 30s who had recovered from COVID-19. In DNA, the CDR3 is TGTGCCAGCAGCCGGATAGCGGGGGGGCGTGGCAAAAACATTCAGTACTTC. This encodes CASSRIAGGRGKNIQYF.